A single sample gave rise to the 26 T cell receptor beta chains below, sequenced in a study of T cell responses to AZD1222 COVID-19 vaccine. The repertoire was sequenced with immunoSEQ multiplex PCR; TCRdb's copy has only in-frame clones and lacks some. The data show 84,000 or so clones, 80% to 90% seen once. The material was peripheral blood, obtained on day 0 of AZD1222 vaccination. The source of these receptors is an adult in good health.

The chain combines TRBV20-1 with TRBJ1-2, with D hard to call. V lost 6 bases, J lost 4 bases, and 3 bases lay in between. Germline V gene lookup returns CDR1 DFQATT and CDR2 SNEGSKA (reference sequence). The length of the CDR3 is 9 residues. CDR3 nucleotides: TGCAGTGCCCTCTATGGCTACACCTTC. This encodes CSALYGYTF.

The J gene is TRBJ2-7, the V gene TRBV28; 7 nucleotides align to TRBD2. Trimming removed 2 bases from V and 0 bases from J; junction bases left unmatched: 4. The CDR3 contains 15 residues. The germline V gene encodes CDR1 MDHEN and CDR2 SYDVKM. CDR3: CASSLGGGISYEQYF. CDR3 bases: TGTGCCAGCAGTTTAGGGGGGGGGATCTCCTACGAGCAGTACTTC.

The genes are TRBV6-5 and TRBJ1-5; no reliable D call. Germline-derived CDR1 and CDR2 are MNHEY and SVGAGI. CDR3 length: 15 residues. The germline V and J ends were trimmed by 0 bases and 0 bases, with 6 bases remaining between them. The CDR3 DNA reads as TGTGCCAGCAGTTACTCTGCGGTTAGCAATCAGCCCCAGCATTTT. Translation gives CASSYSAVSNQPQHF.

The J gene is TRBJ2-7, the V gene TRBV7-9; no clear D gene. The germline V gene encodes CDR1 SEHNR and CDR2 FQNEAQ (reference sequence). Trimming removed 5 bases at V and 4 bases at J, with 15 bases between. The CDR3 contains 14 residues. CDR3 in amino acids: CASSPKWTVYEQYF. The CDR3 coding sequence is TGTGCCAGCAGCCCTAAATGGACCGTGTACGAGCAGTACTTC.

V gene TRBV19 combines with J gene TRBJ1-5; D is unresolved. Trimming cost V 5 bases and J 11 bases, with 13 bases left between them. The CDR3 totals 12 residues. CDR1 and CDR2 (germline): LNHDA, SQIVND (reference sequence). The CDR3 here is CASSPLGTAQHF. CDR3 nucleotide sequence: TGTGCCAGTAGTCCTCTTGGAACGGCCCAGCATTTT.

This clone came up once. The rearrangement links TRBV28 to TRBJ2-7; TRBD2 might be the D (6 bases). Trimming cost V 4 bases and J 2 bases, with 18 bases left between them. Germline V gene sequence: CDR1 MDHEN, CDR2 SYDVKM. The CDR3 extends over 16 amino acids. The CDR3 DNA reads TGTGCCAGCAGTTCACCGGGGCGGGACGCGACCTACGAGCAGTACTTC. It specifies CASSSPGRDATYEQYF. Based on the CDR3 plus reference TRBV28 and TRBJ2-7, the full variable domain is DVKVTQSSRYLVKRTGEKVFLECVQDMDHENMFWYRQDPGLGLRLIYFSYDVKMKEKGDIPEGYSVSREKKERFSLILESASTNQTSMYLCASSSPGRDATYEQYFGPGTRLTVT.

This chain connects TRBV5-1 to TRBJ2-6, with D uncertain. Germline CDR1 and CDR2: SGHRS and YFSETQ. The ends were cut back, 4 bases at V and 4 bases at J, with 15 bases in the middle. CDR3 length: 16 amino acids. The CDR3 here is CASSRAPGAGANVLTF. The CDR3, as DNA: TGCGCCAGCAGCCGTGCCCCGGGTGCCGGGGCCAACGTCCTGACTTTC.

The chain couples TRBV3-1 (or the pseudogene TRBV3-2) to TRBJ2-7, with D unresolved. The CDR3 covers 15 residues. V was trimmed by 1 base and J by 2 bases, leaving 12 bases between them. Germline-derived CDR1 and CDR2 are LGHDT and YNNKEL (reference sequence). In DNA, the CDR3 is TGTGCCAGCAGCCAAGTTCTGCCACCTACCTACGAGCAGTACTTC. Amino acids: CASSQVLPPTYEQYF.

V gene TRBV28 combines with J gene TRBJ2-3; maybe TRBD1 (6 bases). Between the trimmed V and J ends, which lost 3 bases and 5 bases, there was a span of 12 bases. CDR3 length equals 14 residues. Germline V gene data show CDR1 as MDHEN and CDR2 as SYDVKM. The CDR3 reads CASSFVGAVDTQYF. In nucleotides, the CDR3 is TGTGCCAGCAGTTTCGTGGGGGCGGTAGATACGCAGTATTTT.

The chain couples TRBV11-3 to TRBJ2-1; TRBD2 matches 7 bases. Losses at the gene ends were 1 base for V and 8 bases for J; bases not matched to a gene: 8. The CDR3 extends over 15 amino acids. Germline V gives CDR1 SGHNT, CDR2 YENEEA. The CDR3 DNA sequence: TGTGCCAGCAGCTTAGGACTAGCAGGGTTTGATGAGCAGTTCTTC. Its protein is CASSLGLAGFDEQFF.

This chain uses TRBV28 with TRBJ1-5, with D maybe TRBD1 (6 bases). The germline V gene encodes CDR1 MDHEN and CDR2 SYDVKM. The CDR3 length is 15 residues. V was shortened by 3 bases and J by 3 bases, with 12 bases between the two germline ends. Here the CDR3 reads CASSFPGTYNQPQHF. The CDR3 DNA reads TGTGCCAGCAGTTTCCCCGGGACATACAATCAGCCCCAGCATTTT.

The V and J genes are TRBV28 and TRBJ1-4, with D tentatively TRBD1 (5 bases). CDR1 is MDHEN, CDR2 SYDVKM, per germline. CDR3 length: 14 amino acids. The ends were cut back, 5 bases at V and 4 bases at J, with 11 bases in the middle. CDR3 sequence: CASSHGTVNEKLFF. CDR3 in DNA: TGTGCCAGCAGTCATGGGACGGTTAATGAAAAACTGTTTTTT.

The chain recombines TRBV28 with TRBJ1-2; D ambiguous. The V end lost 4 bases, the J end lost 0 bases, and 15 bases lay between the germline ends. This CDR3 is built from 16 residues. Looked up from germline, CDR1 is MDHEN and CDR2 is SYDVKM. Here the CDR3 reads CASSSHREQTNYGYTF. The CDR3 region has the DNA TGTGCCAGCAGTTCACACCGAGAACAGACTAACTATGGCTACACCTTC.

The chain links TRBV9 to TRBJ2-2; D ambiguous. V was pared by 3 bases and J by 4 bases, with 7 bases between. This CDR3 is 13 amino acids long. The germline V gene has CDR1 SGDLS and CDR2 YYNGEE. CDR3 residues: CASSGISTGELFF. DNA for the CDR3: TGTGCCAGCAGCGGCATTTCCACCGGGGAGCTGTTTTTT.

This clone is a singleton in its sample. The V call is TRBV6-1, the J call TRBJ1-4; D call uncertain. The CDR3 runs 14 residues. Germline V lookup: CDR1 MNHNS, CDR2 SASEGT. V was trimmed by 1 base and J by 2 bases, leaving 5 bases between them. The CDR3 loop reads CASSEVSTNEKLFF. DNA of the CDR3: TGTGCCAGCAGTGAAGTATCGACTAATGAAAAACTGTTTTTT.

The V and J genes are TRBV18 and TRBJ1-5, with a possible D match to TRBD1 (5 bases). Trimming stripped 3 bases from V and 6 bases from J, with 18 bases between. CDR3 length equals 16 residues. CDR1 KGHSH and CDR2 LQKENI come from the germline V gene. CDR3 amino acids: CASSPIKGRDGQPQHF. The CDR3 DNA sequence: TGTGCCAGCTCACCGATCAAGGGCAGGGACGGTCAGCCCCAGCATTTT.

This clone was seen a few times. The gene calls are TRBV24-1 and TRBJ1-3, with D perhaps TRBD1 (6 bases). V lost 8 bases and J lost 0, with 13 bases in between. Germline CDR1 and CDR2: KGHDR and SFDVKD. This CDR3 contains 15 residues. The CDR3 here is CATNRHRDSGNTIYF. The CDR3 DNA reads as TGTGCCACCAATCGGCACAGGGACTCTGGAAACACCATATATTTT.

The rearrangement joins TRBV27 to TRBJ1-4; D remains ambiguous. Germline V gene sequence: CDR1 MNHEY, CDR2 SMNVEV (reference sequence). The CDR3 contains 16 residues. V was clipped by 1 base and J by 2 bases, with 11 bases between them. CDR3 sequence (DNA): TGTGCCAGCAGTTTATTAGGATCAGGCACTAATGAAAAACTGTTTTTT. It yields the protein CASSLLGSGTNEKLFF.

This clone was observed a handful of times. The CDR3 loop reads CAWSASALGNTIYF. The DNA for the CDR3 is TGTGCCTGGAGTGCCTCAGCATTAGGAAACACCATATATTTT. V gene TRBV30 combines with J gene TRBJ1-3, with D uncertain. Trimming left V 1 base short and J 4 bases short, with 11 bases between. This CDR3 contains 14 residues. Germline V gives CDR1 GTSNPN, CDR2 SVGIG (reference sequence).

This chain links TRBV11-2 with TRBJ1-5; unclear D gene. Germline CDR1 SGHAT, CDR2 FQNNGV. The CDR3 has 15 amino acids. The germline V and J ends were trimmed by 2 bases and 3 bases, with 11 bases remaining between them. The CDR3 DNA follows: TGTGCCAGCAGCTTATCCTCAAAAGCCAATCAGCCCCAGCATTTT. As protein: CASSLSSKANQPQHF.

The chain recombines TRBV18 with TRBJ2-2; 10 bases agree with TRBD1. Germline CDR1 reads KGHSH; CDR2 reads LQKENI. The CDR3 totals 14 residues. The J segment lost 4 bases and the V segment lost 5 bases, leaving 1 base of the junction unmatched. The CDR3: CASSRTGGTGELFF. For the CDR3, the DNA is TGTGCCAGCTCAAGGACAGGGGGCACCGGGGAGCTGTTTTTT.

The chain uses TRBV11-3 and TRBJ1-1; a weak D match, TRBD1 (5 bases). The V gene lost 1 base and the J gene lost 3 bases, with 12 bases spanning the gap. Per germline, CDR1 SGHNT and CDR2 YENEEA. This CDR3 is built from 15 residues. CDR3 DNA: TGTGCCAGCAGCTTAGGGGCAGGGAGGCACACTGAAGCTTTCTTT. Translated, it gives CASSLGAGRHTEAFF.

The CDR3 nucleotides read TGTGCCAGCAGCTACAAACAGGGATCGGAAAAACTGTTTTTT. This translates into CASSYKQGSEKLFF. The chain recombines TRBV6-5 with TRBJ1-4; perhaps TRBD1 as D (6 bases). Germline CDR1 reads MNHEY; CDR2 reads SVGAGI. Trimming stripped 6 bases from V and 8 bases from J, with 16 bases between. The CDR3 consists of 14 residues.

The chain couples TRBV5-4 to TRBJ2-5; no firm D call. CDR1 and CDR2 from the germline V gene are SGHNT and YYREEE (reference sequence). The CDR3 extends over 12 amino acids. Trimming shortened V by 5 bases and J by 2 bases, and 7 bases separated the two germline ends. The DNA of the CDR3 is TGTGCCAGCAGTACGGATCAAGAGACCCAGTACTTC. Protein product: CASSTDQETQYF.

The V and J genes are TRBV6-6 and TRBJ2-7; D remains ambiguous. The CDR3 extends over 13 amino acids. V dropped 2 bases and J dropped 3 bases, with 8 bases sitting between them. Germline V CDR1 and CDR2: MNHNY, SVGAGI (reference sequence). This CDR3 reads CASSYLEYYEQYF. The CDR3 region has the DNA TGTGCCAGCAGTTACCTCGAATACTACGAGCAGTACTTC.

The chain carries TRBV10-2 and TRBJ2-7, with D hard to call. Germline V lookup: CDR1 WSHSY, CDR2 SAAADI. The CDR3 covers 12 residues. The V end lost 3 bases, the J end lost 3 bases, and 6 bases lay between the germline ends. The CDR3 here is CASSEQDYEQYF. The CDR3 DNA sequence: TGCGCCAGCAGTGAACAAGACTACGAGCAGTACTTC.